This TCR beta chain comes out of a study of Graves' ophthalmopathy and Graves' hyperthyroidism. The sequenced template was RNA, covering the TCR beta CDR3 region. HTBI primers were used in a first-round RT-PCR, which preceded a second-round multiplex PCR. Each CDR3 protein is one row after TCRdb ran MiXCR on the multiplex PCR reads. The profile covers under 400,000 distinct CDR3 sequences, with 15% to 20% appearing a single time and around an eighth taken by the ten largest. Pregnancy or lactation, uncontrolled infections and other autoimmune diseases were grounds for excluding patients. PBMCs were obtained from 10 ml of fresh peripheral blood. This clonotype appeared many times. The antigen is undetermined. Points from the study as a whole: Cross-validated, the 13-signature model showed 87.88%/81.08% sensitivity/specificity, and 80%/75% in the test set. Most thyroid clonotypes expanded beyond 0.001 frequency were also found in blood.

This CDR3 is built from 18 residues. V shed 2 bases and J 3 bases; nucleotides not matched to a gene: 15. The rearrangement links TRBV12-3 or TRBV12-4 to TRBJ2-7; TRBD1 matches 8 bases. Sequencing used peripheral blood. The sequence derives from an adult man with Graves' ophthalmopathy. Written as DNA, the CDR3 is TGTGCCAGCAGTTTAAATTTTGGTTTCGAGGACAGGGACTACGAGCAGTACTTC. It translates to CASSLNFGFEDRDYEQYF.